The rows below give T cell receptor beta chains drawn from one sample of a study of Graves' ophthalmopathy and Graves' hyperthyroidism. Via MiXCR, TCRdb re-called the multiplex PCR reads, giving one row per CDR3 protein. The repertoire holds 350,000 to 450,000 distinct CDR3 sequences, with 21% as singletons. Sequenced material: peripheral blood. These receptors all stem from a woman under 30 with stable Graves' hyperthyroidism. CDR3s include the opening cysteine and the closing phenylalanine or tryptophan. Each record gives: V gene, clone size, J gene, D gene, CDR3 DNA, CDR3 protein. The D gene is left open where the match is weak. A row's size may be missing; if present it is once, few, many or a size class.

v_call: TRBV19
clone_size: -
j_call: TRBJ1-1
d_call: -
cdr3_nt: TGTGCCAGTAGTATGGTAGGGGGCACTGAAGCTTTCTTT
cdr3_aa: CASSMVGGTEAFF

v_call: TRBV5-1
clone_size: many
j_call: TRBJ1-1
d_call: -
cdr3_nt: TGCGCCAGCAGCTTGGAAGGGCAGGCGAACACTGAAGCTTTCTTT
cdr3_aa: CASSLEGQANTEAFF

v_call: TRBV20-1
clone_size: -
j_call: TRBJ2-7
d_call: -
cdr3_nt: TGCAGTGCTCGCCCCCATCCCACCCCCCCCTACGAGCAGTACTTC
cdr3_aa: CSARPHPTPPYEQYF

v_call: TRBV4-2
clone_size: many
j_call: TRBJ2-5
d_call: TRBD2
cdr3_nt: TGTGCCAGCAGCCAAGAAGAATCCACTAGCGAGGAGACCCAGTACTTC
cdr3_aa: CASSQEESTSEETQYF

v_call: TRBV12-3/TRBV12-4
clone_size: many
j_call: TRBJ1-1
d_call: TRBD1
cdr3_nt: TGTGCCAGCGTCGGGGGACAGACAAACACTGAAGCTTTCTTT
cdr3_aa: CASVGGQTNTEAFF

v_call: TRBV13
clone_size: -
j_call: TRBJ1-1
d_call: -
cdr3_nt: TGTGCCAGCAGCTTAGTAGGGCGGGGTGCGTACACTGAAGCTTTCTTT
cdr3_aa: CASSLVGRGAYTEAFF

v_call: TRBV6-1
clone_size: -
j_call: TRBJ1-1
d_call: TRBD1
cdr3_nt: TGTGCCAGCAGTCTGCCAGGGACAGGCATCACTGAAGCTTTCTTT
cdr3_aa: CASSLPGTGITEAFF

v_call: TRBV29-1
clone_size: -
j_call: TRBJ2-2
d_call: -
cdr3_nt: TGCAGCGTTTCCCCTGGAGGGGCAATAGCCGGGGAGCTGTTTTTT
cdr3_aa: CSVSPGGAIAGELFF

v_call: TRBV11-2
clone_size: few
j_call: TRBJ2-2
d_call: -
cdr3_nt: TGTGCCAGCAGCTTAGATAAACCCCTTTTGGCGGACACCGGGGAGCTGTTTTTT
cdr3_aa: CASSLDKPLLADTGELFF

v_call: TRBV20-1
clone_size: many
j_call: TRBJ1-1
d_call: TRBD1
cdr3_nt: TGCAGTGCTAGAGATCGAACAGGGGGCCAACCTGAAGCTTTCTTT
cdr3_aa: CSARDRTGGQPEAFF

v_call: TRBV6-5
clone_size: many
j_call: TRBJ1-3
d_call: TRBD1
cdr3_nt: TGTGCCAGCGCCCGGAGGTCGCTGGGGATAGTAGGACAGGCGGGAAACACCATATATTTT
cdr3_aa: CASARRSLGIVGQAGNTIYF

v_call: TRBV29-1
clone_size: many
j_call: TRBJ2-5
d_call: -
cdr3_nt: TGCAGCGTTGTACTGCCGGGAGAGACCCAGTACTTC
cdr3_aa: CSVVLPGETQYF

v_call: TRBV18
clone_size: many
j_call: TRBJ1-2
d_call: -
cdr3_nt: TGTGCCAGCTCACCACGCCAATTCGGAGGGGAAGACGGCTACACCTTC
cdr3_aa: CASSPRQFGGEDGYTF

v_call: TRBV7-8
clone_size: many
j_call: TRBJ1-5
d_call: TRBD1
cdr3_nt: TGTGCCAGCAGTTTTCTGGGACAGGGCGAAAGACAGCCCCAGCATTTT
cdr3_aa: CASSFLGQGERQPQHF

v_call: TRBV28
clone_size: -
j_call: TRBJ1-5
d_call: -
cdr3_nt: TGTGCCAGCAGTTACGCCTTCGTCGGCAATCAGCCCCAGCATTTT
cdr3_aa: CASSYAFVGNQPQHF

v_call: TRBV29-1
clone_size: many
j_call: TRBJ2-5
d_call: -
cdr3_nt: TGCAGCGCCGGGGAGGCCCAAGAGACCCAGTACTTC
cdr3_aa: CSAGEAQETQYF

v_call: TRBV19
clone_size: -
j_call: TRBJ1-5
d_call: TRBD1
cdr3_nt: TGTGCCAGTAGTATCGCCAGGGGGCTGAGCAATCAGCCCCAGCATTTT
cdr3_aa: CASSIARGLSNQPQHF

v_call: TRBV20-1
clone_size: many
j_call: TRBJ1-6
d_call: -
cdr3_nt: TGCAGTGCTAGAGATCTCAGGGGCAATTCACCCCTCCACTTT
cdr3_aa: CSARDLRGNSPLHF

v_call: TRBV7-2
clone_size: -
j_call: TRBJ2-7
d_call: -
cdr3_nt: TGTGCCAGCAGTTACACTTCAGGGAGCTCCTACGAGCAGTACTTC
cdr3_aa: CASSYTSGSSYEQYF

v_call: TRBV24-1
clone_size: -
j_call: TRBJ1-1
d_call: -
cdr3_nt: TGTGCCACCAGGCTAGACAGACACACTGAAGCTTTCTTT
cdr3_aa: CATRLDRHTEAFF

v_call: TRBV30
clone_size: many
j_call: TRBJ1-2
d_call: TRBD1
cdr3_nt: TGTGCCTGGACTGGGACAGGGGATGGCTACACCTTC
cdr3_aa: CAWTGTGDGYTF

v_call: TRBV5-1
clone_size: few
j_call: TRBJ2-7
d_call: TRBD2
cdr3_nt: TGCGCCAGCAGCTTGGAGGGACTAGCGGGAGACTACGAGCAGTACTTC
cdr3_aa: CASSLEGLAGDYEQYF